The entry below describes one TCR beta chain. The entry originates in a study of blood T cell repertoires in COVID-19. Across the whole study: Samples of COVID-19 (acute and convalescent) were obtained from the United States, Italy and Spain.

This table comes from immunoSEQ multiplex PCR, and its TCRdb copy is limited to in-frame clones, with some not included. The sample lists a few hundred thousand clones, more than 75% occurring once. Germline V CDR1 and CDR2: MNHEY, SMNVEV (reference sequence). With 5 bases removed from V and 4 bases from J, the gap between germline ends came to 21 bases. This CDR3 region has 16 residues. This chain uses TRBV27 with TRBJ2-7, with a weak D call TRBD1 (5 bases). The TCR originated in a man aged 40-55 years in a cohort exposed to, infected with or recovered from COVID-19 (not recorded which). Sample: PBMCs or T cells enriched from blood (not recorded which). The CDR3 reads CASSRRGEGVVYEQYF. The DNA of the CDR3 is TGTGCCAGCAGTCGACGTGGCGAAGGGGTGGTATACGAGCAGTACTTC.